The 13 T cell receptor beta chains listed next were all sequenced from one sample in a study of post-analysis software for immune sequencing data. General study findings and limits: Roughly 5 TRBV segments (TRBV5-6, TRBV5-1 and TRBV20-1 among them) occurred more frequently in patients than in controls.

These receptors are not linked to any known antigen. cDNA libraries for TCR beta contained unique molecular identifiers. TCRdb reprocessed the PCR reads with MiXCR, giving one entry per CDR3 protein. The sample lists around 400,000 distinct CDR3 sequences; approximately 42% were seen once. Sequenced input: blood. Source of these receptors: a girl aged 2-10 years with multiple sclerosis.

This chain links TRBV2 with TRBJ1-1; tentatively, D is TRBD1 (6 bases). Trimming took 3 bases from V and 3 from J, leaving 20 bases between them. The CDR3 consists of 17 residues. Germline V gene sequence: CDR1 SNHLY, CDR2 FYNNEI. CDR3 nucleotides: TGTGCCAGCAGTGAGCCCGGGACACCCCCGTTGGACACTGAAGCTTTCTTT. This encodes CASSEPGTPPLDTEAFF. The variable domain in full, with the rest retrieved from reference TRBV2 and TRBJ1-1, is EPEVTQTPSHQVTQMGQEVILRCVPISNHLYFYWYRQILGQKVEFLVSFYNNEISEKSEIFDDQFSVERPDGSNFTLKIRSTKLEDSAMYFCASSEPGTPPLDTEAFFGQGTRLTVV.

Only a few counts were recorded for this clonotype. V and J are TRBV29-1 and TRBJ1-1; D unresolved. In germline, CDR1 is SQVTM, CDR2 ANQGSEA. Trimming removed 7 bases at V and 0 bases at J, with 9 bases between. The CDR3 spans 12 residues. CDR3 residues: CSGDTMNTEAFF. The CDR3, as DNA: TGCAGCGGCGACACGATGAACACTGAAGCTTTCTTT.

This clonotype turned up a few times. The V call is TRBV3-1, the J call TRBJ2-5, with 9 bases identical to TRBD2. Looked up from germline, CDR1 is LGHDT and CDR2 is YNNKEL (reference sequence). J was trimmed by 0 bases and V by 4 bases; bases with no gene match: 3. The CDR3 is made up of 15 amino acids. CDR3 residues: CASSPSGVYQETQYF. In DNA, the CDR3 is TGTGCCAGCAGCCCTAGCGGGGTCTACCAAGAGACCCAGTACTTC.

The chain carries TRBV5-1 and TRBJ2-1, with D uncertain. This CDR3 spans 16 amino acids. Germline V CDR1 and CDR2: SGHRS, YFSETQ. Trimming stripped 1 base from V and 6 bases from J, with 17 bases between. The CDR3 region is CASSLRPTGNRNEQFF. The CDR3 DNA is TGCGCCAGCAGCTTGAGGCCAACGGGTAACCGCAATGAGCAGTTCTTC.

In its sample, this clonotype was seen a few times. The chain recombines TRBV19 with TRBJ2-1; 7 positions agree with TRBD1. The junction had 3 bases not matched to a gene; V was cut back by 4 bases and J by 3 bases. This CDR3 has 14 residues. CDR1 is LNHDA and CDR2 is SQIVND in the germline V gene (reference sequence). The CDR3, as DNA: TGTGCCAGTAGTACCCGACAGGGCTACAATGAGCAGTTCTTC. Encoded protein: CASSTRQGYNEQFF.

In its sample, this clonotype was seen a few times. The chain combines TRBV7-2 with TRBJ2-7; 12 bases align to TRBD2. V was clipped by 3 bases and J by 2 bases; unmatched bases: 2. The CDR3 contains 15 residues. Per the germline V gene, CDR1 is SGHTA and CDR2 is FQGNSA. The CDR3, as DNA: TGTGCCAGCAGCTTCCGGACTAGCGGGGCCTACGAGCAGTACTTC. Protein: CASSFRTSGAYEQYF.

This sequence joins TRBV5-1 and TRBJ2-1, with unresolved D. V lost 0 bases and J lost 2, with 9 bases in between. The CDR3 has 15 amino acids. Germline V gene lookup returns CDR1 SGHRS and CDR2 YFSETQ. This CDR3 reads CASSLARPAYNEQFF. CDR3 sequence (DNA): TGCGCCAGCAGCTTGGCTCGGCCAGCCTACAATGAGCAGTTCTTC.

This clonotype came up a few times. The V and J genes are TRBV2 and TRBJ2-1; D unresolved. Germline assignment: CDR1 SNHLY and CDR2 FYNNEI. V dropped 8 bases and J dropped 3 bases, with 17 bases sitting between them. CDR3 length equals 15 residues. The CDR3 sequence: CASPPSLGIYNEQFF. The CDR3, as DNA: TGTGCCAGCCCTCCGTCCTTGGGGATCTACAATGAGCAGTTCTTC.

The chain couples TRBV6-5 to TRBJ2-5, with 11 nucleotides matching TRBD2. The CDR3 loop spans 13 amino acids. Germline V lookup: CDR1 MNHEY, CDR2 SVGAGI. J lost 12 bases, V lost 6 bases, and 9 bases had no gene match. CDR3 coding DNA: TGTGCCAGCAGCCCGGGACTAGCGGTCGCTAAGTACTTC. Protein product: CASSPGLAVAKYF.

The sample holds a few counts of this clonotype. The chain combines TRBV4-3 with TRBJ1-2, with D tentatively TRBD1 (6 bases). Trimming took 4 bases from V and 5 from J, leaving 14 bases between them. From germline, CDR1 is LGHNA and CDR2 YSLEER. The CDR3 has 14 amino acids. Here the CDR3 DNA reads TGCGCCAGCAGCCCCAAAGGAGGGGGTTATGGCTACACCTTC. Translated: CASSPKGGGYGYTF.

This clonotype was found many times. The V gene is TRBV20-1, the J gene TRBJ1-2; the match to TRBD1 covers 12 bases. This CDR3 spans 15 amino acids. J gave up 6 bases and V 4 bases, and 9 bases lay outside the gene matches. Germline assignment: CDR1 DFQATT and CDR2 SNEGSKA (reference sequence). The CDR3 region is CSAIPGQGARNGYTF. CDR3 in DNA: TGCAGTGCTATACCGGGACAGGGGGCGAGGAATGGCTACACCTTC.

This clonotype appeared once. This chain uses TRBV19 with TRBJ2-7; 9 bases map to TRBD1. Per germline, CDR1 LNHDA and CDR2 SQIVND (reference sequence). This CDR3 spans 15 amino acids. The junction had 8 bases not matched to a gene; V was cut back by 4 bases and J by 4 bases. CDR3 residues: CASSTRWTGAYEQYF. DNA of the CDR3: TGTGCCAGTAGTACCCGGTGGACAGGGGCGTACGAGCAGTACTTC.

The sample holds a few counts of this clonotype. V gene TRBV12-3 or TRBV12-4 combines with J gene TRBJ2-7; D is ambiguous. Trimming shortened V by 5 bases and J by 7 bases, and 15 bases separated the two germline ends. The CDR3 sequence is 13 residues long. The CDR3 DNA reads as TGTGCCAGCAGTCCAGGACGAAGTGAGGAGCAGTACTTC. Its protein product is CASSPGRSEEQYF.